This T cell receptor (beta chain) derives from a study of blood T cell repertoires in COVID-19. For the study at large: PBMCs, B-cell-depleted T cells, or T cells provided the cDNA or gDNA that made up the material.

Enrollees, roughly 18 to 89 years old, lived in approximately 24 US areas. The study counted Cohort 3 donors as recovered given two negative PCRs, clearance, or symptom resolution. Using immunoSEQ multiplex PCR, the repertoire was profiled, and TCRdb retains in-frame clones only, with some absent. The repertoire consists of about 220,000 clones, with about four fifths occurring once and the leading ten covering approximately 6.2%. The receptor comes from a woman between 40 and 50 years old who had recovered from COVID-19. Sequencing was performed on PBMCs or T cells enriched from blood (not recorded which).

The CDR3 is CASLDRGQIGYTF. In DNA form, the CDR3 reads TGTGCCAGCCTAGACAGGGGGCAGATTGGCTACACCTTC. The chain is built from TRBV28 and TRBJ1-2; 10 nucleotides align to TRBD1. CDR3 length: 13 residues. Germline V lookup: CDR1 MDHEN, CDR2 SYDVKM. V shed 8 bases and J 7 bases; nucleotides not matched to a gene: 7.